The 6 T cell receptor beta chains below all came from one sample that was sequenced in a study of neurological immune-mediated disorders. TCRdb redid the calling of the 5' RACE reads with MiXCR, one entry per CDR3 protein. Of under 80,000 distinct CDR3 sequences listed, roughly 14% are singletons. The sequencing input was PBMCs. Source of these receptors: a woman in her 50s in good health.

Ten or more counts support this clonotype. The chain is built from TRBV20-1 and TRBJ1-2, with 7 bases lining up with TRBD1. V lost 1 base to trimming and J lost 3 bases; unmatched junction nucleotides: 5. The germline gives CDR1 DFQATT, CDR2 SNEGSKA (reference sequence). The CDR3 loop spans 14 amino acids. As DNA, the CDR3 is TGCAGTGCTAGAGGCATAACAGGGGACTATGGCTACACCTTC. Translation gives CSARGITGDYGYTF.

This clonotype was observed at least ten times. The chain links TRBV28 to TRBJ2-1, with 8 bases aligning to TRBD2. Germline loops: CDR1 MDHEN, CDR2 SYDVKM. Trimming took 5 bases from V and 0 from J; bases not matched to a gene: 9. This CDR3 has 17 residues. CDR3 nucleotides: TGTGCCAGCAGTACCTCTTCAGCGGGAGACTCCTACAATGAGCAGTTCTTC. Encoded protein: CASSTSSAGDSYNEQFF.

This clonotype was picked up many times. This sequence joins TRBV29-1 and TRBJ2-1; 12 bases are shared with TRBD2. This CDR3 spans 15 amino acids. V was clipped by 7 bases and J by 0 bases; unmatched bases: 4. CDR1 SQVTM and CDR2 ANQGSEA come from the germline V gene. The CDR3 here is CSAPSGGDSYNEQFF. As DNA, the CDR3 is TGCAGCGCTCCTAGCGGGGGGGACTCCTACAATGAGCAGTTCTTC.

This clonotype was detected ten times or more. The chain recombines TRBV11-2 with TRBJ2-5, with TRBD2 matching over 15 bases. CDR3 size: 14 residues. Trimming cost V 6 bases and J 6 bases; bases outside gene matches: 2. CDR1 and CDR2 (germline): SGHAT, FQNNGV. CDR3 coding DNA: TGTGCCAGCAGGGGACTAGCGGGAGGAAAGACCCAGTACTTC. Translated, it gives CASRGLAGGKTQYF. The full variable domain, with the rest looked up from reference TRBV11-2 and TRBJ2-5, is EAGVAQSPRYKIIEKRQSVAFWCNPISGHATLYWYQQILGQGPKLLIQFQNNGVVDDSQLPKDRFSAERLKGVDSTLKIQPAKLEDSAVYLCASRGLAGGKTQYFGPGTRLLVL.

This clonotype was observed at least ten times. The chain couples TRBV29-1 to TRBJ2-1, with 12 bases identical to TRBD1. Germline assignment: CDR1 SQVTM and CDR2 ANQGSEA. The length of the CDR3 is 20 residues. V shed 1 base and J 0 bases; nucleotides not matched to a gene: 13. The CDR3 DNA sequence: TGCAGCGTTGAAGGAGGAAGGGACAGGGGGCCCTGGAGCTCCTACAATGAGCAGTTCTTC. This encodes CSVEGGRDRGPWSSYNEQFF.

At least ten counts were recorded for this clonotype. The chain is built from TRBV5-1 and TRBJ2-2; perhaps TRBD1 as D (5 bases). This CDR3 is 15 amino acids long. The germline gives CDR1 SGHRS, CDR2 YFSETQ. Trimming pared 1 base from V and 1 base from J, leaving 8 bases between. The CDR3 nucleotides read TGCGCCAGCAGCTTGTACGGACAGAACACCGGGGAGCTGTTTTTT. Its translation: CASSLYGQNTGELFF.